Listed here are 11 T cell receptor beta chains from one sample, sequenced in a study of blood T cell repertoires in COVID-19. Some clones are missing from TCRdb's copy, which holds only in-frame ones; the method was immunoSEQ multiplex PCR. The table includes around 200,000 clones, around four fifths detected once. Material: peripheral blood. The receptor source for this set is a man between 50 and 59 years old with active or convalescent COVID-19.

The chain has TRBV19 and TRBJ2-7; D might be TRBD2 (5 bases). The CDR3 runs 15 residues. Per the germline V gene, CDR1 is LNHDA and CDR2 is SQIVND (reference sequence). V was shortened by 4 bases and J by 1 base, with 14 bases between the two germline ends. CDR3: CASSTYQRPSYEQYF. CDR3 bases: TGTGCCAGTAGTACATACCAGCGGCCGTCCTACGAGCAGTACTTC. Complete variable domain (other parts from reference TRBV19 and TRBJ2-7): DGGITQSPKYLFRKEGQNVTLSCEQNLNHDAMYWYRQDPGQGLRLIYYSQIVNDFQKGDIAEGYSVSREKKESFPLTVTSAQKNPTAFYLCASSTYQRPSYEQYFGPGTRLTVT.

V usage is TRBV28 and J usage is TRBJ1-2; no definite D call. The CDR3 is made up of 12 amino acids. V was cut by 2 bases and J by 8 bases, with 9 bases left in between. Germline CDR1 MDHEN, CDR2 SYDVKM. The CDR3 reads CASSLLASGYTF. CDR3 in DNA: TGTGCCAGCAGTTTACTAGCTAGCGGCTACACCTTC.

J is TRBJ2-5 and V is TRBV5-6; no clear D. Trimming cost V 4 bases and J 0 bases, with 10 bases left between them. The CDR3 has 14 amino acids. The germline V gene has CDR1 SGHDT and CDR2 YYEEEE. Written as DNA, the CDR3 is TGTGCCAGCAGCCCCACAGTGTACCAAGAGACCCAGTACTTC. Amino acids: CASSPTVYQETQYF.

The chain recombines TRBV29-1 with TRBJ1-4; TRBD1 might be the D (5 bases). V was pared by 4 bases and J by 5 bases, with 20 bases between. CDR1 is SQVTM and CDR2 is ANQGSEA in the germline V gene. This CDR3 is built from 16 residues. CDR3 protein: CSVVYSMGGTNEKLFF. CDR3 nucleotide sequence: TGCAGCGTTGTATATAGCATGGGGGGAACAAATGAAAAACTGTTTTTT.

This chain connects TRBV20-1 to TRBJ2-7, with D possibly matching TRBD1 (5 bases). Trimming left V 3 bases short and J 7 bases short, with 7 bases between. The CDR3 loop spans 10 amino acids. From germline, CDR1 is DFQATT and CDR2 SNEGSKA (reference sequence). The CDR3: CSARDTEQYF. The CDR3 DNA reads as TGCAGTGCTAGGGACACGGAGCAGTACTTC.

The chain links TRBV16 to TRBJ2-3; 8 positions match TRBD1. The CDR3 is 14 residues long. The germline V gene has CDR1 KGHSY and CDR2 FQNENV. V lost 5 bases, J lost 3 bases, and 4 bases stayed unmatched. The CDR3 loop is CASSYRQGTDTQYF. The CDR3 DNA reads as TGTGCCAGCAGCTATAGACAGGGGACAGATACGCAGTATTTT.

CDR3 sequence (DNA): TGTGCCAGCAGCTCGACAGGGGCAGGGAACACTGAAGCTTTCTTT. Protein sequence: CASSSTGAGNTEAFF. This chain joins TRBV9 and TRBJ1-1; 8 nucleotides agree with TRBD1. The CDR3 has 15 amino acids. Germline V lookup: CDR1 SGDLS, CDR2 YYNGEE. The J segment lost 1 base and the V segment lost 4 bases, leaving 6 bases of the junction unmatched.

The chain employs TRBV7-9 and TRBJ2-7, with TRBD2 matching 7 bases. The germline gives CDR1 SEHNR, CDR2 FQNEAQ (reference sequence). This CDR3 has 14 amino acids. The J segment lost 11 bases and the V segment lost 1 base, leaving 11 bases of the junction unmatched. For the CDR3, the DNA is TGTGCCAGCAGCTTAGATGCGGGAGCCGATAGGAAGTACTTC. Translation gives CASSLDAGADRKYF.

The chain combines TRBV7-2 with TRBJ1-2, with 7 bases matching TRBD1. V was clipped by 4 bases and J by 8 bases; unmatched bases: 13. From germline, CDR1 is SGHTA and CDR2 FQGNSA. CDR3 size: 15 residues. DNA of the CDR3: TGTGCCAGCAGCTCCTACGGGACAGCCCAAGGGGGCTACACCTTC. The encoded protein is CASSSYGTAQGGYTF.

This clone was seen more than once but under ten times. The rearrangement uses TRBV19 and TRBJ2-7; 10 bases map to TRBD2. With V trimmed by 1 base and J by 6 bases, 3 bases remained unmatched. This CDR3 region has 14 residues. Germline CDR1 is LNHDA and CDR2 is SQIVND (reference sequence). CDR3 bases: TGTGCCAGTAGTATAGCTAGCGGGAGAGCCGAGCAGTACTTC. Translating it yields CASSIASGRAEQYF.

The chain couples TRBV28 to TRBJ1-2; D is ambiguous. Trimming removed 7 bases at V and 2 bases at J, with 8 bases between. CDR1 and CDR2 (germline): MDHEN, SYDVKM. This CDR3 is 12 amino acids long. CDR3 bases: TGTGCCAGCATGGAGAGGAACTATGGCTACACCTTC. Translating gives CASMERNYGYTF.